Each of the 11 T cell receptor beta chains below was sequenced from the same sample in a study of memory CD4+ T cells and cytomegalovirus serostatus. Profiled with immunoSEQ multiplex PCR; TCRdb holds only in-frame clones, not every one. This table has approximately 92,000 clones, 80% appearing once. The sort gate was single viable CD3+CD4+CD8-CD45RO+ cells for memory CD4+ T cells. Sequenced material: memory CD4+ T cells from blood. The receptors originated from an adult in good health and CMV-seropositive.

On this clone: Other DNA sequences in this sample translate to the same CDR3. The J gene is TRBJ2-3, the V gene TRBV29-1; the match to TRBD2 covers 7 bases. Germline lookup yields CDR1 SQVTM and CDR2 ANQGSEA. CDR3 size: 12 residues. J gave up 3 bases and V 6 bases, and 3 bases lay outside the gene matches. In nucleotides, the CDR3 is TGCAGCGTGGGGGGGTCAACAGATACGCAGTATTTT. Translation gives CSVGGSTDTQYF.

V is TRBV2 and J is TRBJ1-3, with a weak D call TRBD1 (6 bases). There are 15 residues in the CDR3. Germline assignment: CDR1 SNHLY and CDR2 FYNNEI. V dropped 1 base and J dropped 2 bases, with 9 bases sitting between them. Here the CDR3 DNA reads TGTGCCAGCAGTGAAGGGGGACAACCTGGAAACACCATATATTTT. Translating it yields CASSEGGQPGNTIYF.

The V and J genes are TRBV27 and TRBJ2-3, with D unresolved. V dropped 0 bases and J dropped 7 bases, with 14 bases sitting between them. Germline CDR1 reads MNHEY; CDR2 reads SMNVEV (reference sequence). The CDR3 extends over 15 amino acids. The CDR3 DNA follows: TGTGCCAGCAGTTTATCACCGGGTCTCACCTATACGCAGTATTTT. Protein sequence: CASSLSPGLTYTQYF.

The gene calls are TRBV29-1 and TRBJ1-1, with 7 bases aligning to TRBD1. CDR1 is SQVTM and CDR2 is ANQGSEA in the germline V gene. CDR3 length: 13 amino acids. The V gene end was trimmed by 4 bases and the J gene end by 5 bases; junction bases not matched to a gene: 7. Here the CDR3 reads CSVARQGGTEAFF. The CDR3 DNA reads TGCAGCGTTGCCCGACAGGGAGGAACTGAAGCTTTCTTT.

The gene calls are TRBV6-1 and TRBJ1-5, with D maybe TRBD1 (5 bases). V was pared by 5 bases and J by 4 bases, with 15 bases between. From germline, CDR1 is MNHNS and CDR2 SASEGT. The CDR3 loop spans 15 amino acids. CDR3 in DNA: TGTGCCAGCAGTCCCGGGAGGGGCAAAAATCAGCCCCAGCATTTT. This encodes CASSPGRGKNQPQHF.

This clone was counted between two and nine times. CDR3 bases: TGTGCCATCAGTGATAGGGTTGTCTATGGCTACACCTTC. Encoded protein: CAISDRVVYGYTF. The J gene is TRBJ1-2, the V gene TRBV10-3; D ambiguous. CDR1 is ENHRY and CDR2 is SYGVKD in the germline V gene. This CDR3 spans 13 amino acids. Trimming pared 3 bases from V and 4 bases from J, leaving 9 bases between.

The V and J genes are TRBV7-2 and TRBJ1-1; no reliable D call. The CDR3 has 14 amino acids. From germline, CDR1 is SGHTA and CDR2 FQGNSA. The ends were cut back, 5 bases at V and 4 bases at J, with 14 bases in the middle. CDR3 protein: CASSLAGWGTEAFF. CDR3 in DNA: TGTGCCAGCAGCCTGGCAGGATGGGGCACTGAAGCTTTCTTT.

J is TRBJ2-5 and V is TRBV4-1; 10 positions match TRBD1. Per the germline V gene, CDR1 is MGHRA and CDR2 is YSYEKL. J lost 7 bases, V lost 4 bases, and 12 bases had no gene match. The length of the CDR3 is 16 residues. This CDR3 reads CASSRIGTGDLGTQYF. The CDR3 bases are TGCGCCAGCAGCCGGATCGGGACAGGGGATTTGGGGACCCAGTACTTC.

V usage is TRBV6-5 and J usage is TRBJ2-7, with a tentative D call TRBD1 (5 bases). Trimming removed 0 bases from V and 5 bases from J, with 14 bases in between. CDR1 and CDR2 from the germline V gene are MNHEY and SVGAGI. CDR3 size: 15 residues. CDR3 amino acids: CASSYSGRATHEQYF. Here the CDR3 DNA reads TGTGCCAGCAGTTACTCAGGCAGGGCTACCCACGAGCAGTACTTC.

This chain links TRBV6-5 with TRBJ2-5, with D possibly called TRBD1 or TRBD2 (7 bases each). Germline-derived CDR1 and CDR2 are MNHEY and SVGAGI. This CDR3 spans 16 amino acids. V was clipped by 1 base and J by 4 bases, with 16 bases between them. In nucleotides, the CDR3 is TGTGCCAGCAGTTACTTGGCAGGGAGGGGGCCAGAGACCCAGTACTTC. Translation: CASSYLAGRGPETQYF.

Worth noting for this clone: The junction differs from germline at one of its ends, possibly a read error. The chain combines TRBV11-2 with TRBJ2-7; 8 bases are shared with TRBD2. This CDR3 is 15 amino acids long. Germline lookup yields CDR1 SGHAT and CDR2 FQNNGV. The DNA of the CDR3 is TGTGCCAGCAGCTTAGAAAGCGGGAGCCCCTACGGGCAGTACTTC. This gives the protein CASSLESGSPYGQYF.